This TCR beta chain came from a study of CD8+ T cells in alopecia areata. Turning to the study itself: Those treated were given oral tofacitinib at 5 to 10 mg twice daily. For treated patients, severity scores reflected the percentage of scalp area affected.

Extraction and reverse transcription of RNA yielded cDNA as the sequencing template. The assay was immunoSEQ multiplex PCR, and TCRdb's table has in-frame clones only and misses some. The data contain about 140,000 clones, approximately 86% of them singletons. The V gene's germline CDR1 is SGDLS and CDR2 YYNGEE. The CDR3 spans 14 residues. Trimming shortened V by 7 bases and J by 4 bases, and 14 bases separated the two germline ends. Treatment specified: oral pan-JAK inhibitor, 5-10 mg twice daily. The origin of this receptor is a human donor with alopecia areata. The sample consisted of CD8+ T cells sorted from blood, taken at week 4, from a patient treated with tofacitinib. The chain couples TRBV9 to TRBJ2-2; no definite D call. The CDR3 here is CASSPKDTTGELFF. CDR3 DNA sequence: TGTGCCAGCTCCCCAAAGGATACCACCGGGGAGCTGTTTTTT.